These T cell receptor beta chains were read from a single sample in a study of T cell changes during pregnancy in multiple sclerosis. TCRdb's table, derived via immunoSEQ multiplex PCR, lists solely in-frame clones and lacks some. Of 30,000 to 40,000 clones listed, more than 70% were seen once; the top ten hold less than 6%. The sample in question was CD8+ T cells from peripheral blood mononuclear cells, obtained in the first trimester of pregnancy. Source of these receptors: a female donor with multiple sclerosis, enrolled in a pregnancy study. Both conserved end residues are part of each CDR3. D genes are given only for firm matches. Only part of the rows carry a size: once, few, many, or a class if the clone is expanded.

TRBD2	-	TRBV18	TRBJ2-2	CASSPIIWTRLVGELFF	TGTGCCAGCTCACCAATTATTTGGACTAGACTGGTCGGGGAGCTGTTTTTT
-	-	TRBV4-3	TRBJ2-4	CASSPRWGDAPGNIQYF	TGCGCCAGCAGCCCCCGGTGGGGGGATGCCCCCGGAAACATTCAGTACTTC
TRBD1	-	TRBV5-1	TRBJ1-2	CASSLGPGTGDHGYTF	TGCGCCAGCAGCTTGGGGCCCGGGACAGGGGATCATGGCTACACCTTC
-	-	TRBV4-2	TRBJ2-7	CASSQVEAATYEQYF	TGTGCCAGCAGCCAAGTAGAAGCGGCAACCTACGAGCAGTACTTC
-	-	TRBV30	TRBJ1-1	CAWSVRWASSNTEAFF	TGTGCCTGGAGTGTACGTTGGGCCAGTTCAAACACTGAAGCTTTCTTT
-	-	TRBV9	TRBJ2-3	CASSAQGLPSADTQYF	TGTGCCAGCAGCGCACAGGGACTACCATCGGCAGATACGCAGTATTTT
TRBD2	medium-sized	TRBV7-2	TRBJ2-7	CASSMTSGNYEQYF	TGTGCCAGCAGCATGACTAGCGGCAACTACGAGCAGTACTTC
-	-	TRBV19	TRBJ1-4	CASSIGRLLGGEKLFF	TGTGCCAGTAGTATTGGCAGGCTATTAGGAGGTGAAAAACTGTTTTTT
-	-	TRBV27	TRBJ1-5	CASSLGPTHQPQHF	TGTGCCAGCAGTTTAGGGCCGACGCATCAGCCCCAGCATTTT
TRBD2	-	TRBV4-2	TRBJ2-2	CASSPVGEREGSGELFF	TGTGCCAGCAGCCCCGTTGGTGAGCGGGAGGGATCCGGGGAGCTGTTTTTT
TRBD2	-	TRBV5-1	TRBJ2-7	CASSLAAGVDEQYF	TGCGCCAGCAGCTTGGCCGCGGGAGTCGACGAGCAGTACTTC
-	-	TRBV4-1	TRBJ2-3	CASSQVQLGGSTDTQYF	TGCGCCAGCAGCCAAGTCCAACTTGGCGGAAGCACAGATACGCAGTATTTT
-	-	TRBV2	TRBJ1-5	CASSESEAINQPQHF	TGTGCCAGCAGTGAATCTGAGGCGATAAATCAGCCCCAGCATTTT
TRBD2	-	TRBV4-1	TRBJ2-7	CASSQEGGVSYEQYF	TGCGCCAGCAGCCAAGAGGGGGGGGTCTCCTACGAGCAGTACTTC
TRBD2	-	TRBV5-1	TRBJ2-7	CASSSTSGSSYEQYF	TGCGCCAGCAGCAGCACTAGCGGGAGTTCCTACGAGCAGTACTTC
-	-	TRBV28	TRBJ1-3	CASSPWGLSGNTIYF	TGTGCCAGCAGCCCCTGGGGGCTTAGTGGAAACACCATATATTTT
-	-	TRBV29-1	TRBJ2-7	CSVGGGHTPYEQYF	TGCAGCGTCGGGGGAGGCCATACCCCCTACGAGCAGTACTTC
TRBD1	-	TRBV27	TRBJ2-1	CASSLQRDRGFNEQFF	TGTGCCAGCAGTTTACAAAGGGACAGGGGTTTCAATGAGCAGTTCTTC
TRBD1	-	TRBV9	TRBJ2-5	CASSVGTGEETQYF	TGTGCCAGCAGCGTAGGGACAGGGGAAGAGACCCAGTACTTC
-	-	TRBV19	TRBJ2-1	CASSVALSYNEQFF	TGTGCCAGTAGTGTAGCCCTCTCCTACAATGAGCAGTTCTTC
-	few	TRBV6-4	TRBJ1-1	CASSEQGENTEAFF	TGTGCCAGCAGTGAACAGGGCGAGAACACTGAAGCTTTCTTT
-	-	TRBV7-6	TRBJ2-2	CASSFTSSGGELFF	TGTGCCAGCAGCTTTACGAGTAGTGGCGGGGAGCTGTTTTTT
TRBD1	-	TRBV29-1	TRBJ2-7	CSVETRTGVYPYEQYF	TGCAGCGTTGAAACTAGGACAGGGGTTTACCCCTACGAGCAGTACTTC
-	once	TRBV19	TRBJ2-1	CASSITAGDSYNEQFF	TGTGCCAGTAGTATCACGGCGGGCGACTCCTACAATGAGCAGTTCTTC
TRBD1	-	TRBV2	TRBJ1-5	CASMGTGKSQPQHF	TGTGCCAGCATGGGGACAGGGAAGAGTCAGCCCCAGCATTTT
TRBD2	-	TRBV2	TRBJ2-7	CASPRVGVAGVYEQYF	TGTGCCAGCCCCAGGGTTGGGGTAGCGGGAGTCTACGAGCAGTACTTC
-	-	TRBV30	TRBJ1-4	CAWRARAGEKLFF	TGTGCCTGGAGGGCCAGGGCGGGGGAAAAACTGTTTTTT
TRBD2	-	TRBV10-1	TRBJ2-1	CASSVSAGGFDEQFF	TGCGCCAGCAGTGTCTCAGCGGGAGGGTTCGATGAGCAGTTCTTC
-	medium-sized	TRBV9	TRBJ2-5	CASSAGDWTEEETQYF	TGTGCCAGCAGCGCAGGGGATTGGACAGAAGAAGAGACCCAGTACTTC
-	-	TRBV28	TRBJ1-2	CASSLGGGYNYGYTF	TGTGCCAGCAGTTTAGGGGGGGGTTATAACTATGGCTACACCTTC
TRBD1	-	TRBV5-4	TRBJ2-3	CASRTGGTDTQYF	TGTGCCAGCCGAACAGGGGGCACAGATACGCAGTATTTT
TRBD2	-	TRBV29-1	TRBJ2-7	CSVELAGGTYEQYF	TGCAGCGTTGAACTAGCGGGAGGGACCTACGAGCAGTACTTC
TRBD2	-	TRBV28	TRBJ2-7	CASSLLAGFSYEQYF	TGTGCCAGCAGCCTACTAGCGGGATTCTCCTACGAGCAGTACTTC
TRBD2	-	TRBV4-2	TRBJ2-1	CASSQEGSGRTNEQFF	TGTGCCAGCAGCCAAGAGGGTAGCGGGCGCACTAATGAGCAGTTCTTC
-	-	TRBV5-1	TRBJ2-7	CASSYGDYEQYF	TGCGCCAGCAGCTACGGGGACTACGAGCAGTACTTC
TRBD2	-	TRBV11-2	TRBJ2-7	CASSPGTSGGYEQYF	TGTGCCAGCAGCCCCGGGACTAGCGGAGGATACGAGCAGTACTTC
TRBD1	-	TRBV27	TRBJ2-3	CASSLLGSGQGATDTQYF	TGTGCCAGCAGTTTATTAGGGAGTGGACAGGGGGCCACAGATACGCAGTATTTT
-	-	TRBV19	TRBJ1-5	CASTIKGDWPQHF	TGTGCCAGTACCATAAAAGGAGATTGGCCCCAGCATTTT
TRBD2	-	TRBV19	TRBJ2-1	CASSIRLADYNEQFF	TGTGCCAGTAGTATACGGCTAGCGGATTACAATGAGCAGTTCTTC
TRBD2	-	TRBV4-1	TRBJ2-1	CASSPEIAGVYNEQFF	TGCGCCAGCAGCCCCGAGATAGCGGGAGTCTACAATGAGCAGTTCTTC
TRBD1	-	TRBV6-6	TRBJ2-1	CAGQGDDNEQFF	TGTGCCGGACAGGGAGACGACAATGAGCAGTTCTTC
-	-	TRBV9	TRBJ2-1	CASSVGGGNEQFF	TGTGCCAGCAGCGTAGGAGGGGGAAATGAGCAGTTCTTC
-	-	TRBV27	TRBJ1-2	CASSPTVNYGYTF	TGTGCCAGCAGCCCGACAGTTAACTATGGCTACACCTTC
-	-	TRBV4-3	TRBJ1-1	CASSIKADGTAEAFF	TGCGCCAGCAGCATAAAGGCCGATGGTACAGCTGAAGCTTTCTTT
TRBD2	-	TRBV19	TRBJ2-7	CASSGGSYEQYF	TGTGCCAGTAGCGGGGGGAGTTACGAGCAGTACTTC
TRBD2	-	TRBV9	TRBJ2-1	CASSVSGLRSNEQFF	TGTGCCAGCAGCGTATCGGGACTACGTTCCAATGAGCAGTTCTTC
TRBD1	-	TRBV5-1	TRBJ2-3	CASSFYRGYTDTQYF	TGCGCCAGCAGCTTTTACAGGGGGTACACAGATACGCAGTATTTT
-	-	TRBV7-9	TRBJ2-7	CASSLIGRGDFSYEQYF	TGTGCCAGCAGCTTAATTGGTCGAGGGGACTTCTCCTACGAGCAGTACTTC
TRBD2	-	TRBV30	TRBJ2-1	CAISAGGSYNEQFF	TGTGCTATATCAGCGGGAGGGAGCTACAATGAGCAGTTCTTC
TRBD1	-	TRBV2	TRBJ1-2	CASSPGTGVIPYGYTF	TGTGCCAGCAGTCCCGGGACAGGGGTCATACCCTATGGCTACACCTTC
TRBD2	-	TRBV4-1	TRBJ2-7	CASQRGGSGSNEQYF	TGCGCCAGCCAGCGAGGTGGTAGCGGGAGTAATGAGCAGTACTTC
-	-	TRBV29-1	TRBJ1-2	CSGKGSPHYGYTF	TGCAGCGGAAAGGGGTCTCCACACTATGGCTACACCTTC
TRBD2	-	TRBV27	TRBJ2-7	CASSVGYPGGCGYEQYF	TGTGCCAGCAGTGTAGGGTACCCGGGGGGGTGCGGGTACGAGCAGTACTTC
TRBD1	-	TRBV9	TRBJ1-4	CASSVEGQGGPNEKLFF	TGTGCCAGCAGCGTAGAGGGACAGGGAGGGCCTAATGAAAAACTGTTTTTT
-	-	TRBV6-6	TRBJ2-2	CASILHTAGNGELFF	TGTGCCAGCATTCTCCATACTGCGGGGAACGGGGAGCTGTTTTTT
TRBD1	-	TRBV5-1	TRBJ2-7	CASSSGTGERYEQYF	TGCGCCAGCAGCTCCGGGACAGGGGAACGCTACGAGCAGTACTTC
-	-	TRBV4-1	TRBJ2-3	CASSQEVVASADTQYF	TGCGCCAGCAGCCAAGAGGTTGTTGCAAGCGCAGATACGCAGTATTTT
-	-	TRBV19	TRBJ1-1	CASSFSDGWRTEAFF	TGTGCCAGTAGTTTTTCGGACGGATGGAGGACTGAAGCTTTCTTT
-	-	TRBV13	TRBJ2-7	CASSLSAYEQYF	TGTGCCAGCAGCTTATCTGCCTACGAGCAGTACTTC
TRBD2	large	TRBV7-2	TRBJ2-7	CASSLAGSGRGYEQYF	TGTGCCAGCAGCTTAGCGGGTAGCGGGAGAGGGTACGAGCAGTACTTC